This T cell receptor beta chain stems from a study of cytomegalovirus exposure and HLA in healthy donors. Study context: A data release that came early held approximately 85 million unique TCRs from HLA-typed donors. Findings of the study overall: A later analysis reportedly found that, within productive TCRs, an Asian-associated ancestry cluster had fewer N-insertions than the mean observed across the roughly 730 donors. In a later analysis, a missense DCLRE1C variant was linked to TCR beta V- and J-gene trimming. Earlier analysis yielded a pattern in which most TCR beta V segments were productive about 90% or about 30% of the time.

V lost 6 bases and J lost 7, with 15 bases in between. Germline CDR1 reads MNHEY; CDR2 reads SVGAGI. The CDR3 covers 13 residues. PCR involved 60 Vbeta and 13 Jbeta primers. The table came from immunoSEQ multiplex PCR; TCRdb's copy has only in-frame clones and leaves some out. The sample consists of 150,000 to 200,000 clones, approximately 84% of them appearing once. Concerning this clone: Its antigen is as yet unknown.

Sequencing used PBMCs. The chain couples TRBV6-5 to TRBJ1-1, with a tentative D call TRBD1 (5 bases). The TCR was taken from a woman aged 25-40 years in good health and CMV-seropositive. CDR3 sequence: CASRRSGGNEAFF. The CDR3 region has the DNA TGTGCCAGCAGGAGATCGGGGGGAAATGAAGCTTTCTTT.